This T cell receptor beta chain was sequenced for a study of blood T cell repertoires in COVID-19. Whole-study context: The samples span acute and convalescent COVID-19 from the United States, Italy and Spain. The analysed material was cDNA or gDNA that came from T cells, B-cell-depleted T cells, or PBMCs.

Deletions cut 3 bases from V and 2 bases from J, with 13 bases between. The CDR3 is made up of 14 amino acids. In germline, CDR1 is GTSNPN, CDR2 SVGIG (reference sequence). Methods used by the authors: Counts of nucleated cells, estimated from reference gene primer amplification, were obtained. Method: immunoSEQ multiplex PCR; TCRdb's copy keeps in-frame clones and lacks some. That table supplies the V and J calls and clone size; D and trimming were determined from the DNA. The sample comprises just over 650,000 clones, about nine tenths of which are singletons, and roughly 0.25% rests with the top ten.

This TCR was sampled from a young woman with acute or convalescent COVID-19. V and J are TRBV30 and TRBJ1-1; D is possibly TRBD1 (5 bases). Sequencing was carried out using peripheral blood. The CDR3 spells CAWRNRGSNTEAFF. The CDR3 DNA reads TGTGCCTGGAGGAACCGGGGGTCAAACACTGAAGCTTTCTTT.